The next 29 T cell receptor beta chains were all read from a single sample in a study of cytomegalovirus exposure and HLA in healthy donors. Primers for the PCR totalled 60 Vbeta and 13 Jbeta. The data were produced by immunoSEQ multiplex PCR, yet TCRdb's version contains in-frame clones alone and is incomplete. The profile shows about 140,000 clones, 75% to 85% of them singletons. The material sequenced was PBMCs. These receptors came from a male donor in good health and CMV-seronegative.

J is TRBJ1-1 and V is TRBV5-4; 7 bases agree with TRBD1. CDR1 is SGHNT and CDR2 is YYREEE in the germline V gene (reference sequence). The CDR3 has 15 amino acids. V trimming: 4 bases; J trimming: 0 bases; junction bases outside the gene matches: 6. The CDR3 region has the DNA TGTGCCAGCAGCATAGGGGGCCGCATGAACACTGAAGCTTTCTTT. Translating gives CASSIGGRMNTEAFF.

The rearrangement uses TRBV9 and TRBJ2-5, with TRBD2 as a possible D gene (7 bases). The ends were cut back, 0 bases at V and 9 bases at J, with 21 bases in the middle. The CDR3 consists of 16 residues. CDR1 and CDR2 from the germline V gene are SGDLS and YYNGEE. CDR3 in DNA: TGTGCCAGCAGCGTAGCTTCCGGGGGGCAGGGGCCGGCCCAGTACTTC. Protein product: CASSVASGGQGPAQYF.

The chain employs TRBV5-4 and TRBJ2-1; D possibly corresponds to TRBD2 (6 bases). V was clipped by 0 bases and J by 2 bases, with 12 bases between them. Germline V gives CDR1 SGHNT, CDR2 YYREEE (reference sequence). The CDR3 sequence is 16 residues long. The DNA of the CDR3 is TGTGCCAGCAGCTTGGGCGGGGACTTAACCTACAATGAGCAGTTCTTC. It specifies CASSLGGDLTYNEQFF.

The chain has TRBV30 and TRBJ1-5; D is possibly TRBD1 (5 bases). CDR1 is GTSNPN and CDR2 is SVGIG in the germline V gene (reference sequence). CDR3 length: 16 amino acids. Trimming shortened V by 2 bases and J by 0 bases, and 14 bases separated the two germline ends. The CDR3 DNA is TGTGCCTGGAGTCCCCCCAGGACATTTAGCAATCAGCCCCAGCATTTT. Amino acid sequence: CAWSPPRTFSNQPQHF.

The rearrangement uses TRBV14 and TRBJ2-4, with D possibly matching TRBD2 (5 bases). The CDR3 contains 14 residues. Deletions cut 4 bases from V and 4 bases from J, with 11 bases between. Germline V gene lookup returns CDR1 SGHDN and CDR2 FVKESK. CDR3 in amino acids: CASSPWGVKNIQYF. The CDR3 DNA is TGTGCCAGCAGCCCATGGGGAGTAAAAAACATTCAGTACTTC.

The V and J genes are TRBV19 and TRBJ1-1, with D possibly being TRBD1 (6 bases). Germline lookup yields CDR1 LNHDA and CDR2 SQIVND (reference sequence). Trimming left V 4 bases short and J 3 bases short, with 15 bases between. The CDR3 extends over 15 amino acids. CDR3 protein: CASSTQQGGHTEAFF. The DNA of the CDR3 is TGTGCCAGTAGTACCCAACAGGGCGGTCACACTGAAGCTTTCTTT.

This chain connects TRBV7-2 to TRBJ2-5; D perhaps matches TRBD1 (7 bases). CDR1 and CDR2 (germline): SGHTA, FQGNSA. The CDR3 length is 17 residues. V was clipped by 1 base and J by 4 bases, with 19 bases between them. CDR3 residues: CASSLVGRGVIGETQYF. The CDR3 DNA reads as TGTGCCAGCAGCTTAGTGGGCAGGGGGGTAATAGGAGAGACCCAGTACTTC.

This chain uses TRBV6-1 with TRBJ1-5, with D perhaps matching TRBD1 (5 bases). The V gene's germline CDR1 is MNHNS and CDR2 SASEGT. CDR3 size: 14 residues. V gave up 1 base and J gave up 6 bases, with 10 bases separating them. For the CDR3, the DNA is TGTGCCAGCAGTGAAGGGTTCGGGGGTCAGCCCCAGCATTTT. It translates to CASSEGFGGQPQHF.

The chain employs TRBV4-2 and TRBJ2-2, with D possibly matching TRBD2 (7 bases). Between the trimmed V and J ends, which lost 2 bases and 4 bases, there was a span of 14 bases. The CDR3 contains 16 residues. Germline-derived CDR1 and CDR2 are LGHNA and YNFKEQ. The DNA of the CDR3 is TGTGCCAGCAGCCAACTCGCGGGGGCCGCCACCGGGGAGCTGTTTTTT. Its protein product is CASSQLAGAATGELFF.

This sequence joins TRBV19 and TRBJ1-5; D is unresolved. There are 15 residues in the CDR3. In germline, CDR1 is LNHDA, CDR2 SQIVND (reference sequence). The ends were cut back, 8 bases at V and 5 bases at J, with 19 bases in the middle. The CDR3 protein is CASDLGREGDQPQHF. The CDR3 coding sequence is TGTGCCAGTGACTTGGGGAGGGAAGGAGATCAGCCCCAGCATTTT. The variable domain in full, completed from reference TRBV19 and TRBJ1-5, reads DGGITQSPKYLFRKEGQNVTLSCEQNLNHDAMYWYRQDPGQGLRLIYYSQIVNDFQKGDIAEGYSVSREKKESFPLTVTSAQKNPTAFYLCASDLGREGDQPQHFGDGTRLSIL.

CDR3 DNA: TGTGCCACCAGCAGAGGCCCGGGAGGGGGGAACACTGAAGCTTTCTTT. Translating it yields CATSRGPGGGNTEAFF. This chain connects TRBV15 to TRBJ1-1; D is possibly TRBD1 (6 bases). This CDR3 contains 16 residues. V shed 1 base and J shed 1 base, with 13 bases lying between them. The V gene's germline CDR1 is LNHNV and CDR2 YYDKDF (reference sequence).

The V call is TRBV18, the J call TRBJ2-1; TRBD1 agrees at 9 bases. The junction had 6 bases not matched to a gene; V was cut back by 4 bases and J by 5 bases. CDR3 length: 15 residues. Germline values: CDR1 KGHSH, CDR2 LQKENI. CDR3: CASSQGQGFNNEQFF. The DNA of the CDR3 is TGTGCCAGCTCACAGGGACAGGGTTTCAACAATGAGCAGTTCTTC.

This chain joins TRBV18 and TRBJ2-7; D unresolved. Germline CDR1 reads KGHSH; CDR2 reads LQKENI. The CDR3 runs to 12 residues. Trimming removed 4 bases from V and 6 bases from J, with 10 bases in between. The CDR3 DNA is TGTGCCAGCTCACTAGGAGAAACCGAGCAGTACTTC. Translating it yields CASSLGETEQYF.

The genes are TRBV27 and TRBJ1-5; D is perhaps TRBD1 (5 bases). Germline loops: CDR1 MNHEY, CDR2 SMNVEV (reference sequence). The CDR3 extends over 14 amino acids. V lost 10 bases and J 3 bases, leaving 16 bases between the germline ends. CDR3 DNA: TGTGCCATCTCCGACCAGGGATACAATCAGCCCCAGCATTTT. Translation gives CAISDQGYNQPQHF.

A single count supports this clone. The CDR3 bases are TGCGCCAGCAGTGAGTGGACTAGCGGGGGGGCCGTCCACGAGCAGTACTTC. Encoded protein: CASSEWTSGGAVHEQYF. This sequence joins TRBV10-1 and TRBJ2-7; 15 bases line up with TRBD2. CDR3 length: 17 amino acids. V gave up 1 base and J gave up 5 bases; unmatched junction bases: 6. Germline lookup yields CDR1 WNHNN and CDR2 SYGVQD (reference sequence).

The CDR3 coding sequence is TGTGCCAGTTCACGCAGGACAGGGGGCACTGAAGCTTTCTTT. It codes for CASSRRTGGTEAFF. V is TRBV19 and J is TRBJ1-1, with 10 bases that match TRBD1. Germline V gene sequence: CDR1 LNHDA, CDR2 SQIVND (reference sequence). After removal of 8 bases from V and 4 bases from J, the junction contained 7 bases not matched to a gene. The length of the CDR3 is 14 residues.

The chain combines TRBV7-6 with TRBJ1-5; 7 bases are shared with TRBD1. The V gene end was trimmed by 4 bases and the J gene end by 4 bases; junction bases not matched to a gene: 10. Germline values: CDR1 SGHVS, CDR2 FNYEAQ. The CDR3 extends over 16 amino acids. DNA of the CDR3: TGTGCCAGCAGCTCTATCGCGGGGACAGCTAATCAGCCCCAGCATTTT. Its translation is CASSSIAGTANQPQHF.

V usage is TRBV19 and J usage is TRBJ1-5; D remains unclear. The V and J ends lost 5 bases and 5 bases respectively, with 13 bases between them. The CDR3 is 14 amino acids. CDR1 and CDR2 (germline): LNHDA, SQIVND (reference sequence). CDR3 DNA: TGTGCCAGTAGTCCCCCCCAGGACTATCAGCCCCAGCATTTT. Protein: CASSPPQDYQPQHF.

This clone has only one observation. CDR3 nucleotide sequence: TGTGCCAGCAGCTCCGGGACAGCCTATGGCTACACCTTC. Its protein is CASSSGTAYGYTF. The chain employs TRBV7-2 and TRBJ1-2, with TRBD1 identical over 7 bases. The CDR3 runs 13 residues. With 4 bases clipped from V and 4 bases from J, the junction kept 3 bases outside the gene matches. In germline, CDR1 is SGHTA, CDR2 FQGNSA.

The rearrangement uses TRBV5-1 and TRBJ2-3, with a weak D call TRBD1 (5 bases). V gave up 4 bases and J gave up 0 bases, with 9 bases separating them. This CDR3 contains 14 residues. Germline V lookup: CDR1 SGHRS, CDR2 YFSETQ. CDR3 bases: TGCGCCAGCAGCAAACAGGCTAGCACAGATACGCAGTATTTT. It yields the protein CASSKQASTDTQYF.

This rearrangement joins TRBV5-1 to TRBJ2-1, with TRBD1 identical over 10 bases. V trimming: 4 bases; J trimming: 6 bases; junction bases outside the gene matches: 7. Germline CDR1 SGHRS, CDR2 YFSETQ. There are 15 residues in the CDR3. Written as DNA, the CDR3 is TGCGCCAGCAGCCCCGGGACAGGGGATGGCAATGAGCAGTTCTTC. Translation: CASSPGTGDGNEQFF.

This chain uses TRBV5-1 with TRBJ2-1; 9 bases are shared with TRBD2. With V trimmed by 0 bases and J by 7 bases, 5 bases remained unmatched. The CDR3 has 15 residues. CDR1 and CDR2 from the germline V gene are SGHRS and YFSETQ. CDR3 in amino acids: CASSLDSGGGNEQFF. CDR3 coding DNA: TGCGCCAGCAGCTTGGATAGCGGGGGAGGAAATGAGCAGTTCTTC.

CDR3 nucleotide sequence: TGTGCCAGTAGAAGGACAGGGCAAGAGACCCAGTACTTC. It is translated as CASRRTGQETQYF. The gene calls are TRBV19 and TRBJ2-5; 8 bases line up with TRBD1. The CDR3 runs to 13 residues. CDR1 LNHDA and CDR2 SQIVND come from the germline V gene (reference sequence). The J segment lost 2 bases and the V segment lost 6 bases, leaving 2 bases of the junction unmatched.

This chain links TRBV5-1 with TRBJ2-1; 9 bases align to TRBD2. This CDR3 region has 20 residues. The ends lost 0 bases at V and 0 bases at J; junction bases unmatched: 13. The germline gives CDR1 SGHRS, CDR2 YFSETQ. The CDR3 bases are TGCGCCAGCAGCTTGGAAGGCGGGCGGGGGGGGAAAAGCTCCTACAATGAGCAGTTCTTC. Translated: CASSLEGGRGGKSSYNEQFF.

The J gene is TRBJ2-7, the V gene TRBV13; D not resolved. The V end lost 3 bases, the J end lost 1 base, and 4 bases lay between the germline ends. The CDR3 is 12 amino acids. CDR1 and CDR2 from the germline V gene are PRHDT and FYEKMQ (reference sequence). Here the CDR3 reads CASSFGSYEQYF. Here the CDR3 DNA reads TGTGCCAGCAGCTTCGGTTCCTACGAGCAGTACTTC.

The chain couples TRBV11-3 to TRBJ1-3; D is ambiguous. The V and J ends lost 0 bases and 2 bases respectively, with 8 bases between them. CDR1 is SGHNT and CDR2 is YENEEA in the germline V gene. CDR3 length: 15 residues. CDR3: CASSLDHGTGNTIYF. CDR3 DNA: TGTGCCAGCAGCTTAGATCACGGGACTGGAAACACCATATATTTT.

The V and J genes are TRBV5-1 and TRBJ1-1, with 9 bases aligning to TRBD1. Losses at the gene ends were 4 bases for V and 6 bases for J; bases not matched to a gene: 10. The CDR3 extends over 15 amino acids. CDR1 and CDR2 (germline): SGHRS, YFSETQ. CDR3 bases: TGCGCCAGCAGCGCAGGGGACAGGGTAAGCCCTGAAGCTTTCTTT. Amino acids: CASSAGDRVSPEAFF.

This chain uses TRBV7-2 with TRBJ2-3, with TRBD1 identical over 8 bases. This CDR3 region has 15 residues. J lost 4 bases, V lost 3 bases, and 6 bases had no gene match. Germline values: CDR1 SGHTA, CDR2 FQGNSA. The CDR3 nucleotides are TGTGCCAGCAGCTTCGGCAGGGGGCTAGCAGATACGCAGTATTTT. It specifies CASSFGRGLADTQYF.

The V call is TRBV6-5, the J call TRBJ2-3, with 7 bases aligning to TRBD2. The CDR3 runs 12 residues. Germline V gene sequence: CDR1 MNHEY, CDR2 SVGAGI. V trimming: 6 bases; J trimming: 3 bases; junction bases outside the gene matches: 0. CDR3 DNA sequence: TGTGCCAGCAGGGGGGGGACAGATACGCAGTATTTT. This gives the protein CASRGGTDTQYF.